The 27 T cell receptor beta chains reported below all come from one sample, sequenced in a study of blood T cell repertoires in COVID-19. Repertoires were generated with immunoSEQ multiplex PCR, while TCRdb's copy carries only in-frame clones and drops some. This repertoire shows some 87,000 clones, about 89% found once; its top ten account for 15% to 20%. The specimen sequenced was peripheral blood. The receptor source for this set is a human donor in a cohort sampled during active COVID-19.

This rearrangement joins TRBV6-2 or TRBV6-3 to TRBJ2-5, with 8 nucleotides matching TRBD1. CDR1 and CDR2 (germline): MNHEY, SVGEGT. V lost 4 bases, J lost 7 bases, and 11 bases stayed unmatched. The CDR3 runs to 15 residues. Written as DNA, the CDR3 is TGTGCCAGCAGTTCCACGGACAGGGAGATTGGGACCCAGTACTTC. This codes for CASSSTDREIGTQYF.

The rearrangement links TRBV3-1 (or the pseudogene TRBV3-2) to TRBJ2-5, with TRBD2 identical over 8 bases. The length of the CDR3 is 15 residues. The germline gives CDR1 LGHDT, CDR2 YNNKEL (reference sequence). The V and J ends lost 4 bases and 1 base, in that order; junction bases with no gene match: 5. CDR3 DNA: TGTGCCAGCAGCCCGAGCGGGGGAACCCAAGAGACCCAGTACTTC. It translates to CASSPSGGTQETQYF.

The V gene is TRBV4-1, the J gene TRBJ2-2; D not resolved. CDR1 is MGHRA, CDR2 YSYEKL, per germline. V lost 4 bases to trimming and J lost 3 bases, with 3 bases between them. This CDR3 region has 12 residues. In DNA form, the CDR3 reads TGCGCCAGCAGCCGGCACACCGGGGAGCTGTTTTTT. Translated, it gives CASSRHTGELFF.

The CDR3 nucleotides are TGTGCCAGCAGCTTAGGGATGCGGGGCGGTGGCTACACCTTC. Its protein is CASSLGMRGGGYTF. V and J are TRBV7-2 and TRBJ1-2; TRBD1 might be the D (5 bases). Germline CDR1 and CDR2: SGHTA and FQGNSA. CDR3 size: 14 residues. Trimming stripped 1 base from V and 7 bases from J, with 13 bases between.

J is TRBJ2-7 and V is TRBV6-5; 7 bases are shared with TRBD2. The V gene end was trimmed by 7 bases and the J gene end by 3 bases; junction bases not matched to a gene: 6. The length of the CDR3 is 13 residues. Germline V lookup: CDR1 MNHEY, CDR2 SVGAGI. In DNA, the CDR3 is TGTGCCAGCACCCCCGGGGGGTTCTACGAGCAGTACTTC. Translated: CASTPGGFYEQYF.

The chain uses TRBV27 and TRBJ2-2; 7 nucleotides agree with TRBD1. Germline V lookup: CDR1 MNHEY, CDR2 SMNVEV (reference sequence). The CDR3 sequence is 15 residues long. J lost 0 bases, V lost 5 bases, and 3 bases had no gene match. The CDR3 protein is CASSAGTANTGELFF. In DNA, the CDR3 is TGTGCCAGCAGTGCCGGGACAGCGAACACCGGGGAGCTGTTTTTT.

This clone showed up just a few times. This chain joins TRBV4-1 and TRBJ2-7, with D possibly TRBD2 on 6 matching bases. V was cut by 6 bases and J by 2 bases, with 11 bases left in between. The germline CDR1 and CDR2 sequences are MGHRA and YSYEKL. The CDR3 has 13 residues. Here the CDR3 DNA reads TGCGCCAGCAGGGGAGGATCTCCCTACGAGCAGTACTTC. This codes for CASRGGSPYEQYF.

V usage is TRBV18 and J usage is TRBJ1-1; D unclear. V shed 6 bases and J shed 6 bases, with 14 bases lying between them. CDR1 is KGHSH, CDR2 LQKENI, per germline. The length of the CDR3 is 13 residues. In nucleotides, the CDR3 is TGTGCCAGCTCCGATCATGAGGGCGCTGAAGCTTTCTTT. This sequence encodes CASSDHEGAEAFF.

The CDR3 DNA reads as TGTGCCTGGGCTGCCGGGTTCCCGAACTATGGCTACACCTTC. Its protein product is CAWAAGFPNYGYTF. V and J are TRBV30 and TRBJ1-2; no clear D gene. The V end was cut by 5 bases, the J end by 2 bases, with 15 bases between. Germline V gene sequence: CDR1 GTSNPN, CDR2 SVGIG (reference sequence). The CDR3 loop spans 14 amino acids.

The DNA for the CDR3 is TGTGCCAGCAGCCAAGAGAGGGGACTAGCATATGATACGCAGTATTTT. It translates to CASSQERGLAYDTQYF. The chain has TRBV4-2 and TRBJ2-3, with 9 bases fitting TRBD2. J lost 6 bases, V lost 0 bases, and 7 bases had no gene match. Germline CDR1 LGHNA, CDR2 YNFKEQ. This CDR3 is 16 amino acids long.

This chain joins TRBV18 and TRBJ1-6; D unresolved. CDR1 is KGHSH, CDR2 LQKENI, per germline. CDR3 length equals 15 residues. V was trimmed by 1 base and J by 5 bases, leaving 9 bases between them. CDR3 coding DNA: TGTGCCAGCTCACCACGAACAGCCGATAATTCACCCCTCCACTTT. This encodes CASSPRTADNSPLHF.

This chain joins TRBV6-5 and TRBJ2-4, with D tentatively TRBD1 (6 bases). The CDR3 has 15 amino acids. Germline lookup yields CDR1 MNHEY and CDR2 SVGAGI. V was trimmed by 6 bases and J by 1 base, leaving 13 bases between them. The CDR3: CASRDRLRAKNIQYF. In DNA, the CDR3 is TGTGCCAGCAGAGACAGGCTGCGGGCCAAAAACATTCAGTACTTC.

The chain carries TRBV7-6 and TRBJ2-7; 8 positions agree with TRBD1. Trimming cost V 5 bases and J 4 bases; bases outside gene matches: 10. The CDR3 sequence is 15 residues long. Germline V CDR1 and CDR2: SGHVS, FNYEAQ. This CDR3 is CASSQGQGMLYEQYF. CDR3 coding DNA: TGTGCCAGCAGCCAAGGACAGGGAATGTTGTACGAGCAGTACTTC.

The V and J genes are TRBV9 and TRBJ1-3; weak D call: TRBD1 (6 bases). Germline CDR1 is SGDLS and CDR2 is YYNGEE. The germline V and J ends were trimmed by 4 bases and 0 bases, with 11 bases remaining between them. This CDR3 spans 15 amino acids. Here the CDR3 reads CASSQTGRSGNTIYF. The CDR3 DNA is TGTGCCAGCAGCCAGACAGGCCGCTCTGGAAACACCATATATTTT.

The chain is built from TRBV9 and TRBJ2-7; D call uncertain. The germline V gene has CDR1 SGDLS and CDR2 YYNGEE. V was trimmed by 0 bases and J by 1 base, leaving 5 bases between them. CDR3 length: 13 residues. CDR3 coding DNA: TGTGCCAGCAGCGTAGACATTTCCTACGAGCAGTACTTC. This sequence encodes CASSVDISYEQYF.

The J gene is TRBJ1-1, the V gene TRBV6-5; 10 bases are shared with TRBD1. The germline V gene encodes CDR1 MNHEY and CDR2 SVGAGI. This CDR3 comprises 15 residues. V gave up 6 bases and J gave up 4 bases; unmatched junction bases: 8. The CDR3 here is CASSLLRTGGTEAFF. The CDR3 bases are TGTGCCAGCAGCCTCCTACGGACAGGGGGCACTGAAGCTTTCTTT.

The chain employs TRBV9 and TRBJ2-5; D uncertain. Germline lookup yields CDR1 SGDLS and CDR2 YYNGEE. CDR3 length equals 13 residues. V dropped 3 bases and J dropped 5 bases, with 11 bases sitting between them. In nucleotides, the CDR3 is TGTGCCAGCAGCGGGCTAGGCCTGGAGACCCAGTACTTC. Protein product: CASSGLGLETQYF.

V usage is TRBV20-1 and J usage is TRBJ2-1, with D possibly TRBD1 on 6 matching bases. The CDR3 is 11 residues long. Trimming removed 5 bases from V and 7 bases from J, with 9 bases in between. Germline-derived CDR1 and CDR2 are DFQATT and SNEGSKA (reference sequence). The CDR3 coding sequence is TGCAGTGCTGTAGGGGGTAATGAGCAGTTCTTC. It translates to CSAVGGNEQFF.

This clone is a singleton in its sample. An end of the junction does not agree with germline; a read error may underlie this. The chain's CDR3 is CASSLERGSSGNTIYF. The CDR3 DNA sequence: TGCGCCAGCAGTTTGGAGCGTGGAAGCTCTGGAAACACCATATATTTT. J is TRBJ1-3 and V is TRBV5-1, with D hard to call. CDR3 length equals 16 residues. Germline values: CDR1 SGHRS, CDR2 YFSETQ.

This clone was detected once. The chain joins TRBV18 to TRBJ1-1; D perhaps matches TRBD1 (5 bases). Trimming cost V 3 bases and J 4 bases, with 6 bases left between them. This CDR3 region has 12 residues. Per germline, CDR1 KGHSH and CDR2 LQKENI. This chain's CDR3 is CASSPQGTEAFF. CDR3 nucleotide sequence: TGTGCCAGCTCACCTCAGGGCACTGAAGCTTTCTTT.

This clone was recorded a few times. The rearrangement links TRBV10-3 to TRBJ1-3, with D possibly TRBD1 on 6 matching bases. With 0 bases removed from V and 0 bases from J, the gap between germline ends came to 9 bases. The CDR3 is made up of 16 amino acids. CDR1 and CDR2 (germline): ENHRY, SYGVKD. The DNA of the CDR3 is TGTGCCATCAGTGAGTCAGGGACACCCTCTGGAAACACCATATATTTT. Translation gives CAISESGTPSGNTIYF.

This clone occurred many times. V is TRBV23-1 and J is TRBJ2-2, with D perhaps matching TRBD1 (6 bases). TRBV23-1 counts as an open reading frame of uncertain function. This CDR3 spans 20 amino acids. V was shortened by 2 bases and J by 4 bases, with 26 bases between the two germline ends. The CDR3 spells CASSQMYTGKSERRTGELFF. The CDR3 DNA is TGCGCCAGCAGTCAAATGTATACAGGGAAGTCGGAACGGCGCACCGGGGAGCTGTTTTTT.

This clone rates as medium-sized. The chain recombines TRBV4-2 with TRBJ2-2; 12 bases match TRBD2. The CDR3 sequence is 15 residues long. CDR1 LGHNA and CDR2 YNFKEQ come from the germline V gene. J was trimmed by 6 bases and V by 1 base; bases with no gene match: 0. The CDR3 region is CASSQASGGAGELFF. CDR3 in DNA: TGTGCCAGCAGCCAAGCTAGCGGGGGGGCCGGGGAGCTGTTTTTT.

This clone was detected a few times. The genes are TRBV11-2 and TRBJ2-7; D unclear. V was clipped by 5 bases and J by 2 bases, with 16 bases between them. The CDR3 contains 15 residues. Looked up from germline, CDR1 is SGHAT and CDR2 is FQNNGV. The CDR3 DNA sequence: TGTGCCAGCAGCCCCCCGTCTTCGGTCACCTACGAGCAGTACTTC. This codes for CASSPPSSVTYEQYF.

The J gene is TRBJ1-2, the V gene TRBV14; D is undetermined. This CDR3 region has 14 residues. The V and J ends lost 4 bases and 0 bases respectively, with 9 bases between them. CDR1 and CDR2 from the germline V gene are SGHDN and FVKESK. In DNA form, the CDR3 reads TGTGCCAGCAGCCCAGTCCTAGCTAACTATGGCTACACCTTC. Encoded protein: CASSPVLANYGYTF.

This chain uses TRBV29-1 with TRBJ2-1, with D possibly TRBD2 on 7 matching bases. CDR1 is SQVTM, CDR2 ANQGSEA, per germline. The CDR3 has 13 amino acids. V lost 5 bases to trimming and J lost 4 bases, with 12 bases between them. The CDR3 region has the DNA TGCAGCGTTCCGGGGGGCCCTTACAATGAGCAGTTCTTC. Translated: CSVPGGPYNEQFF.

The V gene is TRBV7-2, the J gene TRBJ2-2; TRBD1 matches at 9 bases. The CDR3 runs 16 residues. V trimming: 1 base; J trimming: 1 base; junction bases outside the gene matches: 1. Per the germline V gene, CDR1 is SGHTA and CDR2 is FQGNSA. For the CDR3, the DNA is TGTGCCAGCAGCTTAGGGGGACAGGGGAACACCGGGGAGCTGTTTTTT. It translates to CASSLGGQGNTGELFF. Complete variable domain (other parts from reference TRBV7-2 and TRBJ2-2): GAGVSQSPSNKVTEKGKDVELRCDPISGHTALYWYRQSLGQGLEFLIYFQGNSAPDKSGLPSDRFSAERTGGSVSTLTIQRTQQEDSAVYLCASSLGGQGNTGELFFGEGSRLTVL.